These 21 T cell receptor beta chains came from one sample sequenced in a study of T cell responses to AZD1222 COVID-19 vaccine. Measured with immunoSEQ multiplex PCR; TCRdb has only the in-frame clones, and not every one. The data contain 200,000 to 250,000 clones, 94% of them seen just once; the ten biggest clones take up approximately 1.7%. The source was peripheral blood, collected 28 days after the second dose of the MenACWY control vaccine. The receptors shown here come from an adult who received the MenACWY meningococcal vaccine as a control.

The V call is TRBV18, the J call TRBJ2-1, with 9 bases that match TRBD1. V was pared by 6 bases and J by 9 bases, with 9 bases of the junction left unmatched. Germline CDR1 reads KGHSH; CDR2 reads LQKENI. The CDR3 sequence is 14 residues long. CDR3 sequence: CASSEGQGVGEQFF. Written as DNA, the CDR3 is TGTGCCAGCTCCGAGGGACAGGGAGTCGGTGAGCAGTTCTTC.

This clone was observed a single time. V is TRBV19 and J is TRBJ1-3; the match to TRBD1 covers 10 bases. The V gene end was trimmed by 10 bases and the J gene end by 2 bases; junction bases not matched to a gene: 5. In germline, CDR1 is LNHDA, CDR2 SQIVND (reference sequence). This CDR3 spans 14 amino acids. The CDR3 nucleotides are TGTGCCACCTGGACAGGGGGAGCTGGAAACACCATATATTTT. It is translated as CATWTGGAGNTIYF.

The chain links TRBV9 to TRBJ1-1, with D possibly matching TRBD1 (6 bases). Trimming shortened V by 2 bases and J by 5 bases, and 16 bases separated the two germline ends. The CDR3 has 15 amino acids. Germline lookup yields CDR1 SGDLS and CDR2 YYNGEE. CDR3 nucleotides: TGTGCCAGCAGCGTCTCAGGGTCAGGGGAGACTGAAGCTTTCTTT. Translation gives CASSVSGSGETEAFF.

The rearrangement uses TRBV4-3 and TRBJ2-3; D is perhaps TRBD2 (7 bases). Trimming removed 0 bases at V and 5 bases at J, with 18 bases between. From germline, CDR1 is LGHNA and CDR2 YSLEER. The CDR3 sequence is 17 residues long. This CDR3 is CASSQDYGVRGGDTQYF. In DNA, the CDR3 is TGCGCCAGCAGCCAAGATTACGGAGTAAGGGGGGGAGATACGCAGTATTTT.

This clone was seen only a few times. This sequence joins TRBV2 and TRBJ1-3, with a possible D match to TRBD1 (6 bases). CDR3 length: 14 residues. Trimming removed 6 bases from V and 4 bases from J, with 13 bases in between. The germline CDR1 and CDR2 sequences are SNHLY and FYNNEI. In DNA, the CDR3 is TGTGCCAGCAGCCCCGGGACACCCGGAAACACCATATATTTT. Encoded protein: CASSPGTPGNTIYF.

The gene calls are TRBV27 and TRBJ2-3; 13 nucleotides line up with TRBD2. V shed 3 bases, J shed 3 bases, and the junction held 3 bases outside the gene matches. This CDR3 spans 16 amino acids. The germline CDR1 and CDR2 sequences are MNHEY and SMNVEV (reference sequence). CDR3 nucleotide sequence: TGTGCCAGCAGTTTCTCGGGACTAGCGGGAACAGATACGCAGTATTTT. Amino acid sequence: CASSFSGLAGTDTQYF.

The V call is TRBV19, the J call TRBJ2-3; D may be TRBD2 (6 bases). V was cut by 6 bases and J by 2 bases, with 18 bases left in between. This CDR3 has 16 amino acids. CDR1 and CDR2 from the germline V gene are LNHDA and SQIVND (reference sequence). CDR3 sequence: CASSPLAGQTTDTQYF. For the CDR3, the DNA is TGTGCCAGTAGCCCGTTGGCGGGGCAAACCACAGATACGCAGTATTTT. The whole variable domain, remainder taken from reference TRBV19 and TRBJ2-3, is DGGITQSPKYLFRKEGQNVTLSCEQNLNHDAMYWYRQDPGQGLRLIYYSQIVNDFQKGDIAEGYSVSREKKESFPLTVTSAQKNPTAFYLCASSPLAGQTTDTQYFGPGTRLTVL.

The chain links TRBV7-9 to TRBJ2-2; a weak D match, TRBD1 (6 bases). With 8 bases removed from V and 1 base from J, the gap between germline ends came to 14 bases. CDR1 is SEHNR and CDR2 is FQNEAQ in the germline V gene (reference sequence). This CDR3 comprises 15 residues. The CDR3 sequence: CASPFDRRNTGELFF. Here the CDR3 DNA reads TGTGCCAGCCCCTTTGACAGGAGGAACACCGGGGAGCTGTTTTTT.

The chain recombines TRBV18 with TRBJ2-1; 7 bases align to TRBD2. Germline V gene data show CDR1 as KGHSH and CDR2 as LQKENI. CDR3 length: 18 amino acids. The V segment lost 1 base and the J segment 3 bases; nucleotides outside the gene matches: 12. CDR3 region: CASSPRGTTGVYYNEQFF. The DNA of the CDR3 is TGTGCCAGCTCACCACGGGGGACTACGGGCGTCTACTACAATGAGCAGTTCTTC.

The chain is built from TRBV19 and TRBJ2-7; TRBD2 agrees at 7 bases. Germline V gene lookup returns CDR1 LNHDA and CDR2 SQIVND (reference sequence). This CDR3 is 15 amino acids long. With V trimmed by 3 bases and J by 4 bases, 9 bases remained unmatched. The chain's CDR3 is CASSMLSVAGYEQYF. CDR3 DNA sequence: TGTGCCAGTAGTATGCTATCGGTAGCGGGTTACGAGCAGTACTTC.

The V gene is TRBV20-1, the J gene TRBJ2-1; D gene unclear. The CDR3 runs to 10 residues. V lost 4 bases to trimming and J lost 5 bases, with 3 bases between them. Germline V gene data show CDR1 as DFQATT and CDR2 as SNEGSKA (reference sequence). The CDR3 DNA sequence: TGCAGTGCTATAGACAATGAGCAGTTCTTC. This translates into CSAIDNEQFF.

The chain employs TRBV12-3 or TRBV12-4 and TRBJ2-7; D not resolved. V lost 3 bases and J 2 bases, leaving 8 bases between the germline ends. The CDR3 is 13 amino acids. This chain's CDR3 is CASSFGSTYEQYF. The CDR3 bases are TGTGCCAGCAGTTTCGGCAGTACCTACGAGCAGTACTTC.

The CDR3 here is CASSQSIQRGGREQYF. CDR3 bases: TGCGCCAGCAGTCAATCGATCCAGCGGGGGGGAAGGGAGCAGTACTTC. The V gene is TRBV23-1, the J gene TRBJ2-7; TRBD2 agrees at 10 bases. TRBV23-1 counts as an open reading frame of uncertain function. This CDR3 comprises 16 residues. V shed 0 bases and J 7 bases; nucleotides not matched to a gene: 9.

This chain connects TRBV4-1 to TRBJ2-5; 10 bases fit TRBD1. Germline lookup yields CDR1 MGHRA and CDR2 YSYEKL. V trimming: 1 base; J trimming: 5 bases; junction bases outside the gene matches: 10. The CDR3 runs to 17 residues. The CDR3 region has the DNA TGCGCCAGCAGCCAAGTCCTGGGGACAGGGGATAAGGAGACCCAGTACTTC. It encodes CASSQVLGTGDKETQYF.

The chain joins TRBV27 to TRBJ2-7; D ambiguous. V was pared by 0 bases and J by 2 bases, with 5 bases between. This CDR3 has 13 amino acids. From germline, CDR1 is MNHEY and CDR2 SMNVEV (reference sequence). Written as DNA, the CDR3 is TGTGCCAGCAGTTTATCCAAAGCCTACGAGCAGTACTTC. It translates to CASSLSKAYEQYF.

The rearrangement uses TRBV28 and TRBJ1-5; tentatively, D is TRBD1 (6 bases). CDR3 size: 18 residues. Trimming removed 5 bases at V and 0 bases at J, with 20 bases between. CDR1 is MDHEN, CDR2 SYDVKM, per germline. The CDR3 DNA reads TGTGCCAGCAGTCCCATGACAGGAAACCTTTATAGCAATCAGCCCCAGCATTTT. Its protein product is CASSPMTGNLYSNQPQHF. The variable domain in full, completed from reference TRBV28 and TRBJ1-5, reads DVKVTQSSRYLVKRTGEKVFLECVQDMDHENMFWYRQDPGLGLRLIYFSYDVKMKEKGDIPEGYSVSREKKERFSLILESASTNQTSMYLCASSPMTGNLYSNQPQHFGDGTRLSIL.

The rearrangement joins TRBV6-4 to TRBJ1-4; D gene uncertain. CDR3 size: 13 residues. Trimming shortened V by 8 bases and J by 7 bases, and 14 bases separated the two germline ends. Germline V gene data show CDR1 as MRHNA and CDR2 as SNTAGT. CDR3 bases: TGTGCCAGCTCGGATCCCTGGGTTGAAAAACTGTTTTTT. Its translation is CASSDPWVEKLFF.

The chain carries TRBV10-3 and TRBJ2-1; D possibly corresponds to TRBD2 (6 bases). The CDR3 loop spans 16 amino acids. The germline gives CDR1 ENHRY, CDR2 SYGVKD. Trimming shortened V by 2 bases and J by 7 bases, and 18 bases separated the two germline ends. CDR3 nucleotides: TGTGCCATCAGTGAGGGGCGGGGCGGGATTTTAAATGAGCAGTTCTTC. Translating gives CAISEGRGGILNEQFF.

This chain links TRBV29-1 with TRBJ1-2; 9 nucleotides match TRBD1. Germline V gene data show CDR1 as SQVTM and CDR2 as ANQGSEA. The V and J ends lost 7 bases and 4 bases, in that order; junction bases with no gene match: 4. The CDR3 consists of 12 residues. CDR3 DNA: TGCAGCGCAGAGGACAGGGGCTATGGCTACACCTTC. It encodes CSAEDRGYGYTF.

J is TRBJ1-1 and V is TRBV7-3; D is perhaps TRBD1 (6 bases). Per germline, CDR1 SGHTA and CDR2 FQGTGA. V was pared by 5 bases and J by 3 bases, with 10 bases between. This CDR3 has 13 amino acids. CDR3 loop: CASSTGRDTEAFF. CDR3 coding DNA: TGTGCCAGCAGCACAGGGAGGGACACTGAAGCTTTCTTT.

This chain joins TRBV11-2 and TRBJ2-3; D gene unclear. Germline assignment: CDR1 SGHAT and CDR2 FQNNGV. The CDR3 runs 14 residues. V gave up 3 bases and J gave up 2 bases, with 9 bases separating them. The chain's CDR3 is CASSFFKITDTQYF. The DNA of the CDR3 is TGTGCCAGCAGCTTCTTCAAGATCACAGATACGCAGTATTTT.